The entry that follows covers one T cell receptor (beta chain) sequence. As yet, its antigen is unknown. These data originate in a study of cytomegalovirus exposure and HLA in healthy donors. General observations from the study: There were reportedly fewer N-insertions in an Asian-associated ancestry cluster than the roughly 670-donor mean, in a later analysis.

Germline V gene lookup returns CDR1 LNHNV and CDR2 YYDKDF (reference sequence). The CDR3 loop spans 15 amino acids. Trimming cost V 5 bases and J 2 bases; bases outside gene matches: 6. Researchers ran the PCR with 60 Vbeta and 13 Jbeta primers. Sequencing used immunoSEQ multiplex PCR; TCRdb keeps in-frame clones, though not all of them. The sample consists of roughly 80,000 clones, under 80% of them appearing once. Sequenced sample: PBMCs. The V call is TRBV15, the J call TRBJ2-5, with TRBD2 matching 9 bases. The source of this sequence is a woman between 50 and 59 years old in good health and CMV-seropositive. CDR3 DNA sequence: TGTGCCACCAGCCTCCCGGCGGGGGGGCAAGAGACCCAGTACTTC. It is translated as CATSLPAGGQETQYF. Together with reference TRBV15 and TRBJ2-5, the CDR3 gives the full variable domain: DAMVIQNPRYQVTQFGKPVTLSCSQTLNHNVMYWYQQKSSQAPKLLFHYYDKDFNNEADTPDNFQSRRPNTSFCFLDIRSPGLGDTAMYLCATSLPAGGQETQYFGPGTRLLVL.